A selection of T cell receptor beta chains follows, all from one sample in a study of T cells in Graves' hyperthyroidism and ophthalmopathy. Each CDR3 protein gets one entry after TCRdb re-called the multiplex PCR reads with MiXCR. This table has 400,000 to 600,000 distinct CDR3 sequences, about 20% appearing once. Specimen: blood. The receptors originated from a man aged 18 to 35 with Graves' hyperthyroidism. The CDR3 runs from the conserved cysteine through the conserved F or W. D genes are given only for firm matches. Only part of the rows carry a size: once, few, many, or a class if the clone is expanded.

size | J | V | D | CDR3 | DNA
many | TRBJ1-3 | TRBV6-5 | TRBD1 | CASSTTGGSGNTIYF | TGTGCCAGCAGTACAACAGGGGGCTCTGGAAACACCATATATTTT
many | TRBJ1-5 | TRBV28 | . | CASSLLGRDSNQPQHF | TGTGCCAGCAGTTTGCTCGGGAGAGACAGCAATCAGCCCCAGCATTTT
few | TRBJ2-5 | TRBV6-5 | . | CASSYIGKETQYF | TGTGCCAGCAGTTACATCGGGAAAGAGACCCAGTACTTC
many | TRBJ2-7 | TRBV28 | TRBD1 | CASSQSGQGVYEQYF | TGTGCCAGCAGTCAGAGTGGACAGGGGGTGTACGAGCAGTACTTC
once | TRBJ1-1 | TRBV18 | . | CASSPPGYEAFF | TGTGCCAGCTCACCACCCGGCTATGAAGCTTTCTTT
many | TRBJ1-1 | TRBV6-1 | . | CASIGDLNTEAFF | TGTGCCAGCATTGGCGACTTGAACACTGAAGCTTTCTTT
many | TRBJ2-7 | TRBV12-3/TRBV12-4 | TRBD1 | CASSPRQGAEQYF | TGTGCCAGCAGTCCACGACAGGGAGCCGAGCAGTACTTC
. | TRBJ2-7 | TRBV6-1 | . | CASSVSRLYEQYF | TGTGCCAGCAGTGTAAGCAGACTTTACGAACAGTACTTC
. | TRBJ2-7 | TRBV19 | TRBD1 | CASSQYRGYEQCF | TGTGCCAGTAGTCAATACAGGGGCTACGAGCAGTGCTTC
many | TRBJ1-1 | TRBV18 | . | CASSPSSTAAEAFF | TGTGCCAGCTCACCTTCCTCGACAGCGGCTGAAGCTTTCTTT
. | TRBJ2-2 | TRBV24-1 | . | CATSDPGRVGAGELFF | TGTGCCACCAGTGACCCGGGAAGGGTAGGGGCCGGGGAGCTGTTTTTT